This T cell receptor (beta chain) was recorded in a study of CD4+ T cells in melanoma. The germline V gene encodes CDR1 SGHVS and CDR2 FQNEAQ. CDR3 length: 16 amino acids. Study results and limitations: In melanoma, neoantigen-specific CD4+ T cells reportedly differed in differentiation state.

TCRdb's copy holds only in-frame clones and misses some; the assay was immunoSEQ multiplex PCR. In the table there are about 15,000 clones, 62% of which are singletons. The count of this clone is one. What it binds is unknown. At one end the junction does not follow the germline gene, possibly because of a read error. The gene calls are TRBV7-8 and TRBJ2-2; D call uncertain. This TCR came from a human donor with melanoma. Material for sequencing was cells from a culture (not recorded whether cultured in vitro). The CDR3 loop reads CVSSPIGVLDEGELFF. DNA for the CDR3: TGTGTCAGCAGCCCAATAGGTGTCCTGGATGAAGGGGAGCTGTTTTTT.